The rows below give T cell receptor beta chains drawn from one sample of a study of T cell responses to AZD1222 COVID-19 vaccine. Sequencing used immunoSEQ multiplex PCR; TCRdb keeps in-frame clones, though not all of them. In the table there are 150,000 to 200,000 clones, roughly 92% of which are singletons. The starting material was peripheral blood, obtained on day 0 of AZD1222 vaccination. The receptors were sampled from an adult in good health. The CDR3 runs from the conserved cysteine through the conserved F or W. The D gene is left open where the match is weak.

d_gene: .
v_gene: TRBV30
j_gene: TRBJ1-2
CDR3aa: CAWETPNYGYTF

d_gene: .
v_gene: TRBV5-4
j_gene: TRBJ2-1
CDR3aa: CASSLNNEQFF

d_gene: .
v_gene: TRBV10-1
j_gene: TRBJ2-2
CDR3aa: CASSLTRITNTGELFF

d_gene: .
v_gene: TRBV19
j_gene: TRBJ1-1
CDR3aa: CASAGANTEAFF

d_gene: .
v_gene: TRBV6-5
j_gene: TRBJ1-6
CDR3aa: CATREAPYNSPLHF

d_gene: TRBD1
v_gene: TRBV5-6
j_gene: TRBJ2-1
CDR3aa: CASSWGQGNEQFF

d_gene: .
v_gene: TRBV5-4
j_gene: TRBJ2-7
CDR3aa: CASSLDRLYEQYF

d_gene: .
v_gene: TRBV18
j_gene: TRBJ2-1
CDR3aa: CASSPGPNNEQFF

d_gene: .
v_gene: TRBV5-6
j_gene: TRBJ1-6
CDR3aa: CASNRQENSPLHF

d_gene: TRBD1
v_gene: TRBV5-1
j_gene: TRBJ2-7
CDR3aa: CASSPATGTDSYEQYF

d_gene: .
v_gene: TRBV29-1
j_gene: TRBJ1-1
CDR3aa: CSVEGRMNTEAFF

d_gene: .
v_gene: TRBV30
j_gene: TRBJ1-4
CDR3aa: CAWSVVGANEKLFF

d_gene: .
v_gene: TRBV5-1
j_gene: TRBJ2-7
CDR3aa: CASSPGTPAKQYF

d_gene: TRBD1
v_gene: TRBV4-2
j_gene: TRBJ1-4
CDR3aa: CASSQELQGYRKLFF

d_gene: .
v_gene: TRBV19
j_gene: TRBJ1-2
CDR3aa: CASMGGVEGYTF

d_gene: .
v_gene: TRBV30
j_gene: TRBJ1-1
CDR3aa: CAQSGGRTEAFF

d_gene: .
v_gene: TRBV13
j_gene: TRBJ2-7
CDR3aa: CASSFITGEQYF

d_gene: .
v_gene: TRBV28
j_gene: TRBJ1-1
CDR3aa: CASTPLRRTATEAFF

d_gene: .
v_gene: TRBV5-6
j_gene: TRBJ2-6
CDR3aa: CASSFGAAGVLSGANVLTF

d_gene: .
v_gene: TRBV29-1
j_gene: TRBJ2-7
CDR3aa: CSVELANTHFGEQYF

d_gene: TRBD2
v_gene: TRBV30
j_gene: TRBJ2-3
CDR3aa: CAWSVRVLAGRDTQYF

d_gene: .
v_gene: TRBV7-9
j_gene: TRBJ1-6
CDR3aa: CASSLDRLVNSPLHF

d_gene: .
v_gene: TRBV4-2
j_gene: TRBJ2-5
CDR3aa: CASSQDMVARETQYF